This T cell receptor beta chain derives from a study of cytomegalovirus exposure and HLA in healthy donors. Looking at the study overall: Earlier, 100 million to 120 million unique TCR beta sequences were recovered from roughly 200 million T cells by an analysis. Findings and limits, study-wide: Analyzed later, most CMV-associated TCR beta chains appeared HLA-restricted. Information on immune exposure was restricted to one variable (CMV serostatus). In a later analysis, TCR beta V- and J-gene trimming showed a link to a missense DCLRE1C variant.

Regarding this clone: Its specificity is not known.

J lost 0 bases, V lost 6 bases, and 11 bases had no gene match. This CDR3 spans 16 amino acids. CDR1 is MDHEN, CDR2 SYDVKM, per germline. The PCR employed 60 Vbeta primers together with 13 Jbeta primers. Assay: immunoSEQ multiplex PCR; the TCRdb copy retains only in-frame clones and omits some. The table lists 150,000 to 250,000 clones, around 80% of them singletons. The chain carries TRBV28 and TRBJ2-7; 7 bases are shared with TRBD1. This receptor was taken from a man under 40 in good health and CMV-seronegative. Sequencing was carried out using PBMCs. In DNA, the CDR3 is TGTGCCAGCAGGGTGGTAGGGGACAGTAGCTCCTACGAGCAGTACTTC. Its protein is CASRVVGDSSSYEQYF.